The T cell receptor (beta chain) under discussion was sequenced for a study of neurological immune-mediated disorders. This clonotype was recorded at least ten times. TCRdb called the 5' RACE reads again in MiXCR, with one record for every CDR3 protein. The data show 10,000 to 12,000 distinct CDR3 sequences, 20% to 25% seen once. V was trimmed by 2 bases and J by 6 bases, leaving 15 bases between them. The germline CDR1 and CDR2 sequences are SGHDT and YYEEEE. The CDR3 runs 15 residues. Sequencing was performed on CD8+ T cells from blood. The sequence came from a woman aged 35 to 49 with multiple sclerosis. J is TRBJ2-1 and V is TRBV5-6, with D perhaps TRBD1 or TRBD2 (5 bases each). CDR3 sequence: CASSLLSRDLNEQFF. CDR3 DNA sequence: TGTGCCAGCAGCTTATTAAGCAGGGACCTCAATGAGCAGTTCTTC.